This record concerns one T cell receptor beta chain sequence. Its antigen is still unknown. This sample stems from a study of T cells in localized non-small cell lung cancer. TCRdb's copy holds only in-frame clones and misses some; the assay was immunoSEQ multiplex PCR. The sample lists about 36,000 clones; around nine tenths were seen once. Study outcomes and limitations: In adjacent lung, a median about 54 of the top 100 tumor clones were found. A single tumor region was sequenced, leaving heterogeneity possible. Higher adjacent-lung clonality was associated with shorter survival. Uninvolved neighboring lung showed the greatest T cell clonality, exceeding tumor.

This specimen consisted of peripheral blood, obtained before any cancer treatment. This TCR was recovered from a female donor over 55 with stage I lung adenocarcinoma.

This CDR3 is CSVTGLKETQYF. The CDR3 coding sequence is TGCAGCGTCACGGGACTAAAAGAGACCCAGTACTTC. The rearrangement uses TRBV29-1 and TRBJ2-5, with 7 bases that match TRBD2. Trimming took 6 bases from V and 3 from J; bases not matched to a gene: 4. Germline V gives CDR1 SQVTM, CDR2 ANQGSEA. The CDR3 is 12 amino acids.